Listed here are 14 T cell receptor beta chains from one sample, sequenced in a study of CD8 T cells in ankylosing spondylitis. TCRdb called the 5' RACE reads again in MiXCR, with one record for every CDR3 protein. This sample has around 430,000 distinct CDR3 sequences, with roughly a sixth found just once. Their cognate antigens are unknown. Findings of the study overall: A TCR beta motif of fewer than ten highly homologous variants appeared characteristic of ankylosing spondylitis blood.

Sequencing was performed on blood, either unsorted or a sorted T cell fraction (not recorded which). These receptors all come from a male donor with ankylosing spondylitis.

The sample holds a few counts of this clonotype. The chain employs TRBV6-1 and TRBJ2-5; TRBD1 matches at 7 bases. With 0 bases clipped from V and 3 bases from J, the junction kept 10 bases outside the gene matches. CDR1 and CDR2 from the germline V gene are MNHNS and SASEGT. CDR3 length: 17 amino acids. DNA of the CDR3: TGTGCCAGCAGTGAAGCGCTTAGAACAGGGGTTAAAGAGACCCAGTACTTC. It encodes CASSEALRTGVKETQYF.

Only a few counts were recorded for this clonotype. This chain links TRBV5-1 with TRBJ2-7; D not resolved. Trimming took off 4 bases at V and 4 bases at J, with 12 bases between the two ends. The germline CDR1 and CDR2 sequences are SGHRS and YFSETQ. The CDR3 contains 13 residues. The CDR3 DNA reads TGCGCCAGCAGCCCCCAGGTGGGGTACGAGCAGTACTTC. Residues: CASSPQVGYEQYF.

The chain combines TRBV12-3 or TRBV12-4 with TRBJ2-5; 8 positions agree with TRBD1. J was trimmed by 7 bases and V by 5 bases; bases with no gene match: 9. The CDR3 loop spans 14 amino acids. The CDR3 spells CASSRQGSYATQYF. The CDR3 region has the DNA TGTGCCAGCAGTCGACAGGGGTCCTACGCGACCCAGTACTTC.

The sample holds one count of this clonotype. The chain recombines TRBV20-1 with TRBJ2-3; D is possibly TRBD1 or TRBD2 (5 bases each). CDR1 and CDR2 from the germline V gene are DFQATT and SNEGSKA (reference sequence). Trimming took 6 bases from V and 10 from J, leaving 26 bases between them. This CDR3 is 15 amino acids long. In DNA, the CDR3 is TGCAGTGCGCGCCCGGGATCCCAGGGTGAGGAGCCGCAGTATTTT. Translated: CSARPGSQGEEPQYF.

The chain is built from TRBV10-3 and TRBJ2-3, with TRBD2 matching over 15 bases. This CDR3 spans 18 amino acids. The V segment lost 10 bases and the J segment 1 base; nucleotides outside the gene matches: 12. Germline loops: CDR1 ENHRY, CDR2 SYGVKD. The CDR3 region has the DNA TGTGCCACCAGCCTGGGGACTAGCGGGGGGTCAGGCACAGATACGCAGTATTTT. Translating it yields CATSLGTSGGSGTDTQYF.

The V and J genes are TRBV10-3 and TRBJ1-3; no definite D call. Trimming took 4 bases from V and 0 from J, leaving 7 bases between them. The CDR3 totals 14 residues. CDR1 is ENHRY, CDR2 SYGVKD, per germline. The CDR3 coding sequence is TGTGCCATCAGTGGGTCCAACTCTGGAAACACCATATATTTT. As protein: CAISGSNSGNTIYF.

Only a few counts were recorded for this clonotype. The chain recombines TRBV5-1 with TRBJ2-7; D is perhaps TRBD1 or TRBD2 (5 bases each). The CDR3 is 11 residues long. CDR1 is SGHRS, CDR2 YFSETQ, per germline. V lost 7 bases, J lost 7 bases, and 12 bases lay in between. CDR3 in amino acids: CASGTAMEQYF. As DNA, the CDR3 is TGCGCCAGCGGGACCGCCATGGAGCAGTACTTC.

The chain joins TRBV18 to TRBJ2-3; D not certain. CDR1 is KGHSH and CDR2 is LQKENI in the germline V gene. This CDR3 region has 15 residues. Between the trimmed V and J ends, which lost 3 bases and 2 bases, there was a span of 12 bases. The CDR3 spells CASSPEASFTDTQYF. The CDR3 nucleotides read TGTGCCAGCTCACCCGAGGCCTCGTTCACAGATACGCAGTATTTT.

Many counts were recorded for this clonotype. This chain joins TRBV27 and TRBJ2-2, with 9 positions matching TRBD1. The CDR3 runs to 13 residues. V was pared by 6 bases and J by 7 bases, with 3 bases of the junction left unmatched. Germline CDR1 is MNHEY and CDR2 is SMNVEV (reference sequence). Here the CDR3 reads CASRQGADGELFF. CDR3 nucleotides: TGTGCCAGCAGACAGGGGGCGGACGGGGAGCTGTTTTTT.

The CDR3 DNA is TGTGCCAGCAGTCTCACCGGGACAGGGGGCGGAAACACTGAAGCTTTCTTT. Protein sequence: CASSLTGTGGGNTEAFF. The genes are TRBV27 and TRBJ1-1; 12 bases are a match to TRBD1. The J segment lost 2 bases and the V segment lost 5 bases, leaving 9 bases of the junction unmatched. This CDR3 has 17 residues. Germline V gene data show CDR1 as MNHEY and CDR2 as SMNVEV (reference sequence).

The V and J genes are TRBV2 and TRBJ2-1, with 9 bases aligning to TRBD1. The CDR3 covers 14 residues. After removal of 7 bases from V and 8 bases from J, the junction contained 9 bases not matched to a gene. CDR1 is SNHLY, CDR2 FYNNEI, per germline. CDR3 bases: TGTGCCAGCACCCTAGACAGGGGGACGGATGAGCAGTTCTTC. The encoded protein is CASTLDRGTDEQFF.

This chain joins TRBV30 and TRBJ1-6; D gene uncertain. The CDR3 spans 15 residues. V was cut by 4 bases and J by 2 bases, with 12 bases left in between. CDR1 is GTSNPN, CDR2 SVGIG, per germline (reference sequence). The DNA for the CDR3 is TGTGCCTGGAAACTAGCAGTCCCCTATAATTCACCCCTCCACTTT. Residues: CAWKLAVPYNSPLHF.

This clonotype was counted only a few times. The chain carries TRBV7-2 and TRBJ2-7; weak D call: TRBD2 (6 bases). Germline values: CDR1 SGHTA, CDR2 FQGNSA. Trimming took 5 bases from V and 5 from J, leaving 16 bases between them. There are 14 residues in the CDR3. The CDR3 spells CASSLTRGGNEQYF. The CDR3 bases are TGTGCCAGCAGCCTAACCCGCGGCGGGAACGAGCAGTACTTC.

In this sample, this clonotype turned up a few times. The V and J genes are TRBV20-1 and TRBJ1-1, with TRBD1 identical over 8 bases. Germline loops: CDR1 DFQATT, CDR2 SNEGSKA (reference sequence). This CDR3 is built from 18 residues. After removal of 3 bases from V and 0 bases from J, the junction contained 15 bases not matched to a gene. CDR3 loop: CSARDRAYLITVNTEAFF. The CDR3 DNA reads TGCAGTGCTAGGGACAGGGCGTACCTGATTACTGTGAACACTGAAGCTTTCTTT.